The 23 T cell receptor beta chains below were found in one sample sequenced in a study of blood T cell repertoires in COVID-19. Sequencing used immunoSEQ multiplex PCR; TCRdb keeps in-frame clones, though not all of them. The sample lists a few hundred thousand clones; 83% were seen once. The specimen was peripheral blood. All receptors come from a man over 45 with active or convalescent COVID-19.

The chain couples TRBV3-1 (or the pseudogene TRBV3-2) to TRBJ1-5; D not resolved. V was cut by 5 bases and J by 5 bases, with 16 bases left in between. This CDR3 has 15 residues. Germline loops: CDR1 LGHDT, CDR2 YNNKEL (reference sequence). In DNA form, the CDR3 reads TGTGCCAGCAGCTTTAACATATCTTTGGATCAGCCCCAGCATTTT. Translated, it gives CASSFNISLDQPQHF.

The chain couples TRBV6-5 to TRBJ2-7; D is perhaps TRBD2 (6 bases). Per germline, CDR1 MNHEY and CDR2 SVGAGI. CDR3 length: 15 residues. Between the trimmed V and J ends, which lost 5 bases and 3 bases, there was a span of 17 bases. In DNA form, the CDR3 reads TGTGCCAGCAGTCGGGTAGGCCTAGCGAGCTACGAGCAGTACTTC. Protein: CASSRVGLASYEQYF.

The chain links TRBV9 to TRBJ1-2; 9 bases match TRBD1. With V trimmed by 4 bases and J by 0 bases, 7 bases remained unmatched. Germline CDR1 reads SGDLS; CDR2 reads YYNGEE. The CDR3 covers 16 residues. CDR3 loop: CASSPWTGDPNYGYTF. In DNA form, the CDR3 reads TGTGCCAGCAGCCCCTGGACAGGGGACCCTAACTATGGCTACACCTTC.

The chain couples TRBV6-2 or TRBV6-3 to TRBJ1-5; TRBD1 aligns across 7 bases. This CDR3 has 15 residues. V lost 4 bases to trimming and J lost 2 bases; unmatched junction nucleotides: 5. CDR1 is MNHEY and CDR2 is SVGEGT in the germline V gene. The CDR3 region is CASSSTGQGNQPQHF. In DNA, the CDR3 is TGTGCCAGCAGTTCGACAGGGCAGGGCAATCAGCCCCAGCATTTT.

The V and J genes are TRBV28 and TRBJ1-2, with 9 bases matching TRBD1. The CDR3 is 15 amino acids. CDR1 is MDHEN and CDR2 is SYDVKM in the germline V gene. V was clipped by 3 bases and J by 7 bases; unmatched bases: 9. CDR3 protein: CASSLVRTGVAGYTF. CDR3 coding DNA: TGTGCCAGCAGTTTGGTCCGGACAGGGGTCGCTGGCTACACCTTC.

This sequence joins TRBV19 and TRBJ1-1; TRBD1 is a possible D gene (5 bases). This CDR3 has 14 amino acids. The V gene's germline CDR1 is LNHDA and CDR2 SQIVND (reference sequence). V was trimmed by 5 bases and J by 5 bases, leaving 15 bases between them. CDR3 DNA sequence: TGTGCCAGTAGTGGCCCCCAGCGGGGGACTGAAGCTTTCTTT. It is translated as CASSGPQRGTEAFF.

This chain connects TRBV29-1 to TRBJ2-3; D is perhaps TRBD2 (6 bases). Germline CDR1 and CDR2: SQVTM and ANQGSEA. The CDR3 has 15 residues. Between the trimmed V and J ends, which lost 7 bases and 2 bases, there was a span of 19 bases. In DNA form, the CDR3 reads TGCAGCGCCCGAAAGGGAGGATTGAACACAGATACGCAGTATTTT. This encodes CSARKGGLNTDTQYF.

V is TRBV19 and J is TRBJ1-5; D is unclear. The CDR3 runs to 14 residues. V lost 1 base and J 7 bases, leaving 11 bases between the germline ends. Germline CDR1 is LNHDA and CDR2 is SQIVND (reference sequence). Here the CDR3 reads CASSIATTQQPQHF. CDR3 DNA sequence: TGTGCCAGTAGTATAGCCACAACCCAGCAGCCCCAGCATTTT.

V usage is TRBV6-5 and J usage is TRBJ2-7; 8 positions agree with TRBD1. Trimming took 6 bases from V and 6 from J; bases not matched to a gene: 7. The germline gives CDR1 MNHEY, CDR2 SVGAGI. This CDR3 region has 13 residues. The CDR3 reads CASSSGQAPEQYF. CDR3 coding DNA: TGTGCCAGCAGCTCGGGACAGGCCCCCGAGCAGTACTTC.

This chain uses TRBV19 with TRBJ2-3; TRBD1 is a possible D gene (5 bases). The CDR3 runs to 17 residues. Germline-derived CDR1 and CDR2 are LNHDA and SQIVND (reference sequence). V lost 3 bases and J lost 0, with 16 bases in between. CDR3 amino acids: CASSIGGRGLSTDTQYF. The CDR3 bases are TGTGCCAGTAGTATTGGTGGAAGGGGCCTAAGCACAGATACGCAGTATTTT. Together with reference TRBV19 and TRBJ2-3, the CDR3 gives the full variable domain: DGGITQSPKYLFRKEGQNVTLSCEQNLNHDAMYWYRQDPGQGLRLIYYSQIVNDFQKGDIAEGYSVSREKKESFPLTVTSAQKNPTAFYLCASSIGGRGLSTDTQYFGPGTRLTVL.

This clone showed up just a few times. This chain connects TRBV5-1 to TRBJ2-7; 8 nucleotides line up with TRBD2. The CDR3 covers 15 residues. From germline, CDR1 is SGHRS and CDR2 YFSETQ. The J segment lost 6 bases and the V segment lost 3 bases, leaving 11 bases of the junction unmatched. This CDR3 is CASSSTSGNSLEQYF. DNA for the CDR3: TGCGCCAGCAGCTCTACTAGCGGCAACTCACTCGAGCAGTACTTC.

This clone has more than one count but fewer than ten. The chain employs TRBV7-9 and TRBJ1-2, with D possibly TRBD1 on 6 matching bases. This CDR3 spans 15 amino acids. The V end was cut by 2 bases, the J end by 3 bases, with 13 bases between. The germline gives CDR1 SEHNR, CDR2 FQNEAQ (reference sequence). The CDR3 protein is CASSLSGTNYYGYTF. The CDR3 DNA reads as TGTGCCAGCAGCTTAAGTGGGACAAATTACTATGGCTACACCTTC.

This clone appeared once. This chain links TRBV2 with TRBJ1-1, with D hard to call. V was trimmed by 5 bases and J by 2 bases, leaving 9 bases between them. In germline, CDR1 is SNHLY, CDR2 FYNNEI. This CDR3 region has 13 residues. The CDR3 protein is CASSPTVNTEAFF. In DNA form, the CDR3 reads TGTGCCAGCAGTCCTACAGTAAACACTGAAGCTTTCTTT.

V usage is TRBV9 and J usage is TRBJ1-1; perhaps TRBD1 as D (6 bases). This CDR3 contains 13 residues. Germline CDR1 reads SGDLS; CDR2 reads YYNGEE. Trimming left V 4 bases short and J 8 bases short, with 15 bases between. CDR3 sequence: CASSQGREIEAFF. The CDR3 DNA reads TGTGCCAGCAGCCAGGGGAGGGAGATCGAAGCTTTCTTT. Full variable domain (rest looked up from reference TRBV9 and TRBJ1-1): DSGVTQTPKHLITATGQRVTLRCSPRSGDLSVYWYQQSLDQGLQFLIQYYNGEERAKGNILERFSAQQFPDLHSELNLSSLELGDSALYFCASSQGREIEAFFGQGTRLTVV.

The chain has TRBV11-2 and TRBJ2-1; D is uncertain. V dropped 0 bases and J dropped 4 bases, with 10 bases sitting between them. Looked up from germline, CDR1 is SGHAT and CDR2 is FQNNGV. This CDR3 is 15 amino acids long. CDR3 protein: CASSLDGLEYNEQFF. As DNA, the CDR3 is TGTGCCAGCAGCTTAGACGGGTTAGAATACAATGAGCAGTTCTTC.

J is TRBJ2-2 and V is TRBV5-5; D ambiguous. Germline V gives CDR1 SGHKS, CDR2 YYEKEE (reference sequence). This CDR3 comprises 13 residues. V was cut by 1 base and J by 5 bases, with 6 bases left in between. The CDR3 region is CASSLLLTGELFF. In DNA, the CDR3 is TGTGCCAGCAGCTTGCTCCTGACCGGGGAGCTGTTTTTT.

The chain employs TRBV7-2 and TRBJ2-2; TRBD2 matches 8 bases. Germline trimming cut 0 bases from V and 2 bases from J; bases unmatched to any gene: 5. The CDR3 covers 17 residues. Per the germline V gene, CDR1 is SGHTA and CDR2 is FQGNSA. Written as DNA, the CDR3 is TGTGCCAGCAGCTTAGCCCCGGGAGGGCCTAACACCGGGGAGCTGTTTTTT. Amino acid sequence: CASSLAPGGPNTGELFF.

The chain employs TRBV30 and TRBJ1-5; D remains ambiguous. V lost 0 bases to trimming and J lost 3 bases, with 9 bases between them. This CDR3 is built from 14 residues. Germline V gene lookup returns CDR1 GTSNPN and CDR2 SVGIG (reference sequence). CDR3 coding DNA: TGTGCCTGGAGTGTATTGGCCGACAATCAGCCCCAGCATTTT. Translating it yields CAWSVLADNQPQHF.

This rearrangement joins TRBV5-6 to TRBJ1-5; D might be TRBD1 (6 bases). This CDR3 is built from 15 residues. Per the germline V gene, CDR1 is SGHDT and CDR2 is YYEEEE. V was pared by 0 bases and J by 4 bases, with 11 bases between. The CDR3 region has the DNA TGTGCCAGCAGCTTGGGGGCCCAGGGGAATCAGCCCCAGCATTTT. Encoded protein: CASSLGAQGNQPQHF. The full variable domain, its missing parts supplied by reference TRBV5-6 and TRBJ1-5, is DAGVTQSPTHLIKTRGQQVTLRCSPKSGHDTVSWYQQALGQGPQFIFQYYEEEERQRGNFPDRFSGHQFPNYSSELNVNALLLGDSALYLCASSLGAQGNQPQHFGDGTRLSIL.

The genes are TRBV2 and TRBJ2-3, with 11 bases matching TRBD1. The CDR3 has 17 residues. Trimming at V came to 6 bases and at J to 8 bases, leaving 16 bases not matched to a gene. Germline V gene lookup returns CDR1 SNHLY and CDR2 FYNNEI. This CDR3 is CASSKLWTGGGMGTQYF. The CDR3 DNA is TGTGCCAGCAGCAAACTCTGGACAGGGGGCGGAATGGGTACGCAGTATTTT.

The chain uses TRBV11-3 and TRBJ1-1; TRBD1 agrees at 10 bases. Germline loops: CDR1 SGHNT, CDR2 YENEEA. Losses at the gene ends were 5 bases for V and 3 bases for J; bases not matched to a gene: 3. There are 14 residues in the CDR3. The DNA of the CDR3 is TGTGCCAGCAGCGACAGGGGGCAGGACACTGAAGCTTTCTTT. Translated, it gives CASSDRGQDTEAFF.

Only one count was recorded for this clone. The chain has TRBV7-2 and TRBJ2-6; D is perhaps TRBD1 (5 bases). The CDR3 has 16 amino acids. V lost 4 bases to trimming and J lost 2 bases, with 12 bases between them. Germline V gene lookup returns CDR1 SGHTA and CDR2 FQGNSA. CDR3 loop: CASSSKLGAGANVLTF. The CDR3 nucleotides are TGTGCCAGCAGCTCTAAGCTAGGGGCTGGGGCCAACGTCCTGACTTTC. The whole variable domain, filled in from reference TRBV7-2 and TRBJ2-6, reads GAGVSQSPSNKVTEKGKDVELRCDPISGHTALYWYRQSLGQGLEFLIYFQGNSAPDKSGLPSDRFSAERTGGSVSTLTIQRTQQEDSAVYLCASSSKLGAGANVLTFGAGSRLTVL.

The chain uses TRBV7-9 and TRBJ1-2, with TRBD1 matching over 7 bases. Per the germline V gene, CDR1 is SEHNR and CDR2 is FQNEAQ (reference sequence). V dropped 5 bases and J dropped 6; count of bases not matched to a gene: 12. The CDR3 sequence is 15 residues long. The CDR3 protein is CASSQKPGGLNGYTF. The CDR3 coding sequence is TGTGCCAGCAGCCAGAAACCAGGGGGTTTGAATGGCTACACCTTC.